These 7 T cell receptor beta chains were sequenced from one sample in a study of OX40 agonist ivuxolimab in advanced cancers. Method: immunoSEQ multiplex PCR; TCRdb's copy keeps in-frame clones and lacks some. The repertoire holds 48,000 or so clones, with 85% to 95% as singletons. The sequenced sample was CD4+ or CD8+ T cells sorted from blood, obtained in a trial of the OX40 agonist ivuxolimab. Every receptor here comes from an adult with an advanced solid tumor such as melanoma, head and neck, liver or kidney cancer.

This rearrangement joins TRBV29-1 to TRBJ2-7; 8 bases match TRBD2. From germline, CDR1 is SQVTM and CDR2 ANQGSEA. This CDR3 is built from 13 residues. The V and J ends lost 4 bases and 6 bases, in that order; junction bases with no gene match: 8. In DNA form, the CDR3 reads TGCAGCGTTGCCGACGGGAGGGCCGGCGAGCAGTACTTC. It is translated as CSVADGRAGEQYF.

CDR3 sequence (DNA): TGTGCCATCAGTGAGTCGGCCAACCCCTACGAGCAGTACTTC. Amino acid sequence: CAISESANPYEQYF. The V gene is TRBV10-3, the J gene TRBJ2-7; no firm D call. This CDR3 is built from 14 residues. V shed 0 bases and J shed 2 bases, with 8 bases lying between them. CDR1 is ENHRY and CDR2 is SYGVKD in the germline V gene.

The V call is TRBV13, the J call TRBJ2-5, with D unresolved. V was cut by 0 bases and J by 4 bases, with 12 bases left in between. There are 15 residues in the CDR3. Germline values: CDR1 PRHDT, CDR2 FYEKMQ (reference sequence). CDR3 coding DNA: TGTGCCAGCAGCTTAGGGGGTGAGAAGGGAGAGACCCAGTACTTC. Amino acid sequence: CASSLGGEKGETQYF.

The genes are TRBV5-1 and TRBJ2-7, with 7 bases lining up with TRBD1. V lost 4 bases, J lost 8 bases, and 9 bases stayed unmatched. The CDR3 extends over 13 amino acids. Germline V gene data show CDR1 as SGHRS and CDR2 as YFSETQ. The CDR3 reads CASSPWTGQKQYF. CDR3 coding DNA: TGCGCCAGCAGCCCATGGACAGGCCAGAAGCAGTACTTC.

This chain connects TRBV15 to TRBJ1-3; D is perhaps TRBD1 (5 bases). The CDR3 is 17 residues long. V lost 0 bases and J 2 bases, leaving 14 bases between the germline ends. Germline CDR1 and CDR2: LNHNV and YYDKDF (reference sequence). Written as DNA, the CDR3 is TGTGCCACCAGCAGAGATCTTGGGGGATGGGCTGGAAACACCATATATTTT. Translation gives CATSRDLGGWAGNTIYF.

The CDR3 region has the DNA TGTGCCAGCAGTTTGGTATTCAGGGGGAACACTGAAGCTTTCTTT. Translated, it gives CASSLVFRGNTEAFF. The chain employs TRBV27 and TRBJ1-1; D is possibly TRBD1 (6 bases). CDR3 length: 15 residues. Trimming removed 3 bases at V and 1 base at J, with 12 bases between. CDR1 and CDR2 (germline): MNHEY, SMNVEV (reference sequence).

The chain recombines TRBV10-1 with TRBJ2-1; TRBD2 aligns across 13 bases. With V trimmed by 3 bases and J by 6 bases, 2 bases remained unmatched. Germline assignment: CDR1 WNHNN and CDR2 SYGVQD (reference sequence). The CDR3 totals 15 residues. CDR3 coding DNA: TGCGCCAGCAGTGATGGGACTAGCGGGATCAATGAGCAGTTCTTC. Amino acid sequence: CASSDGTSGINEQFF.